Detailed here is one T cell receptor beta chain. Time point given: patch test 3, about 24 weeks after DPC sensitization. The treatment is: therapeutic diphenylcyclopropenone sensitization with weekly scalp DPC. The data derive from a study of human T cells and chemical hapten exposure. TCRdb ran MiXCR on the RACE reads and lists one entry per CDR3 protein. The sample has about 200,000 distinct CDR3 sequences, around 25% seen once. Losses at the gene ends were 3 bases for V and 6 bases for J; bases not matched to a gene: 5. This CDR3 contains 14 residues. Germline V gene lookup returns CDR1 ENHRY and CDR2 SYGVKD.

This clonotype was sampled from a woman aged 35 to 49 with alopecia areata. Some clones in this sample may be carry-over from other donors' samples. The sequencing here drew on whole blood, taken in connection with sensitization to the hapten diphenylcyclopropenone (DPC). The chain couples TRBV10-3 to TRBJ2-4; TRBD1 aligns across 7 bases. Written as DNA, the CDR3 is TGTGCCATCAGTGAAGACAGGGCGCCAAACATTCAGTACTTC. Amino acids: CAISEDRAPNIQYF.